This section outlines one T cell receptor beta chain sequence together with its context. This specimen comes from a study of HIV-infected patients and healthy controls. Germline assignment: CDR1 LGHDT and CDR2 YNNKEL (reference sequence). The CDR3 is 13 amino acids. V was clipped by 4 bases and J by 5 bases, with 9 bases between them. TCRdb re-called the 5' RACE reads with MiXCR, one entry per CDR3 protein. This table has some 70,000 distinct CDR3 sequences, about 19% appearing once. This sequence joins TRBV3-1 and TRBJ1-5, with D unclear. What was sequenced was CD4+ T cells from blood. The sequence derives from a human donor in good health. Here the CDR3 reads CASSPSRDQPQHF. In DNA, the CDR3 is TGTGCCAGCAGCCCGTCCAGAGATCAGCCCCAGCATTTT.